Each of the 21 T cell receptor beta chains below was sequenced from the same sample in a study of blood T cell repertoires in COVID-19. Assay: immunoSEQ multiplex PCR; the TCRdb copy retains only in-frame clones and omits some. The table lists roughly 280,000 clones, approximately 91% of them singletons. The sample comprised peripheral blood. These receptors originate from a man in his forties or fifties with acute or convalescent COVID-19.

J is TRBJ1-5 and V is TRBV27, with D maybe TRBD1 (5 bases). Germline V gives CDR1 MNHEY, CDR2 SMNVEV (reference sequence). V was clipped by 1 base and J by 5 bases, with 12 bases between them. The CDR3 covers 15 residues. In DNA form, the CDR3 reads TGTGCCAGCAGTTTATTTTCAGGGCCCGATCAGCCCCAGCATTTT. Its translation: CASSLFSGPDQPQHF.

V usage is TRBV11-1 and J usage is TRBJ2-5, with 7 positions matching TRBD1. Germline CDR1 SGHAT, CDR2 FQDESV (reference sequence). The ends lost 5 bases at V and 2 bases at J; junction bases unmatched: 8. The CDR3 runs 15 residues. Written as DNA, the CDR3 is TGTGCCAGCAGCGGCCAACCGGGACAGCAAGAGACCCAGTACTTC. Encoded protein: CASSGQPGQQETQYF. Full variable domain (rest looked up from reference TRBV11-1 and TRBJ2-5): EAEVAQSPRYKITEKSQAVAFWCDPISGHATLYWYRQILGQGPELLVQFQDESVVDDSQLPKDRFSAERLKGVDSTLKIQPAELGDSAMYLCASSGQPGQQETQYFGPGTRLLVL.

The rearrangement joins TRBV7-2 to TRBJ2-7; 10 nucleotides line up with TRBD1. This CDR3 is 14 amino acids long. J gave up 4 bases and V 8 bases, and 8 bases lay outside the gene matches. Germline-derived CDR1 and CDR2 are SGHTA and FQGNSA. The CDR3 is CASSKTGGAYEQYF. The CDR3 bases are TGTGCCAGCTCCAAGACAGGGGGCGCTTACGAGCAGTACTTC.

This sequence joins TRBV2 and TRBJ1-6; D perhaps matches TRBD1 (5 bases). The CDR3 consists of 15 residues. V was pared by 1 base and J by 5 bases, with 9 bases between. Germline loops: CDR1 SNHLY, CDR2 FYNNEI. The CDR3 region has the DNA TGTGCCAGCAGTGAAGAGGGACTGAATAATTCACCCCTCCACTTT. Residues: CASSEEGLNNSPLHF.

This clone was seen once. The gene calls are TRBV5-1 and TRBJ2-2, with D maybe TRBD1 (6 bases). V was clipped by 2 bases and J by 5 bases, with 16 bases between them. This CDR3 has 16 amino acids. Germline V gene sequence: CDR1 SGHRS, CDR2 YFSETQ. CDR3 residues: CASSLKWTASTGELFF. The CDR3 DNA sequence: TGCGCCAGCAGCTTAAAGTGGACAGCTTCTACCGGGGAGCTGTTTTTT.

The chain carries TRBV24-1 and TRBJ2-3, with 8 bases identical to TRBD2. This CDR3 is 18 amino acids long. Germline loops: CDR1 KGHDR, CDR2 SFDVKD. The J segment lost 4 bases and the V segment lost 3 bases, leaving 14 bases of the junction unmatched. The DNA for the CDR3 is TGTGCCACCAGTGATCCCCCTATAGCGGGGTTAGGGGCAGATACGCAGTATTTT. Translating it yields CATSDPPIAGLGADTQYF.

This rearrangement joins TRBV7-2 to TRBJ2-5; no definite D call. Trimming pared 7 bases from V and 1 base from J, leaving 10 bases between. The CDR3 extends over 13 amino acids. Per germline, CDR1 SGHTA and CDR2 FQGNSA. DNA for the CDR3: TGTGCCAGCACCTACCAGGTCCAAGAGACCCAGTACTTC. It specifies CASTYQVQETQYF.

The genes are TRBV12-3 or TRBV12-4 and TRBJ1-2, with 8 positions matching TRBD1. CDR3 size: 13 residues. With 3 bases clipped from V and 3 bases from J, the junction kept 0 bases outside the gene matches. CDR3 amino acids: CASSLDRDYGYTF. CDR3 nucleotide sequence: TGTGCCAGCAGTTTGGACAGGGACTATGGCTACACCTTC.

This clone was observed a few times. Additional DNA sequences in this sample encode the identical CDR3. This sequence joins TRBV7-2 and TRBJ2-3, with TRBD2 matching over 13 bases. The V segment lost 5 bases and the J segment 5 bases; nucleotides outside the gene matches: 7. Germline V gives CDR1 SGHTA, CDR2 FQGNSA. The CDR3 has 16 residues. CDR3 coding DNA: TGTGCCAGCAGCGCCCGACTAGCGGGGGGCCGAGATACGCAGTATTTT. Protein product: CASSARLAGGRDTQYF.

The gene calls are TRBV9 and TRBJ1-2; D call uncertain. V shed 1 base and J shed 4 bases, with 11 bases lying between them. Germline-derived CDR1 and CDR2 are SGDLS and YYNGEE. The CDR3 is made up of 14 amino acids. CDR3 DNA sequence: TGTGCCAGCAGCGTATCCGGAGACTTCTATGGCTACACCTTC. Translated: CASSVSGDFYGYTF.

The chain couples TRBV21-1 to TRBJ2-3; no check of the table's D call, TRBD2, against the DNA was made. TRBV21-1 is classified as a pseudogene. This CDR3 has 17 amino acids. Written as DNA, the CDR3 is TGTGCCAGCAGCAAAGGCTGGTCTAGCGGGGAGAGAGATACGCAGTATTTT. Amino acids: CASSKGWSSGERDTQYF.

The chain recombines TRBV24-1 with TRBJ2-3, with 8 bases aligning to TRBD1. The CDR3 consists of 18 residues. Germline V gene data show CDR1 as KGHDR and CDR2 as SFDVKD. J lost 1 base, V lost 4 bases, and 12 bases had no gene match. CDR3 sequence: CATSDSTPGTGGTDTQYF. The CDR3 DNA reads TGTGCCACCAGTGACTCGACCCCGGGGACAGGCGGCACAGATACGCAGTATTTT.

CDR3 in amino acids: CASSLTRSSGANVLTF. The CDR3 DNA reads TGTGCCAGCAGCTTAACTCGGAGCTCTGGGGCCAACGTCCTGACTTTC. The rearrangement links TRBV7-3 to TRBJ2-6; D remains ambiguous. Germline loops: CDR1 SGHTA, CDR2 FQGTGA. This CDR3 comprises 16 residues. Trimming pared 0 bases from V and 0 bases from J, leaving 6 bases between.

The genes are TRBV29-1 and TRBJ1-2; D is ambiguous. The CDR3 has 10 amino acids. Trimming took 2 bases from V and 7 from J, leaving 5 bases between them. Germline V gene sequence: CDR1 SQVTM, CDR2 ANQGSEA. CDR3 sequence reads: CSVEPGGYTF. The DNA for the CDR3 is TGCAGCGTTGAACCGGGTGGCTACACCTTC.

The chain has TRBV13 and TRBJ1-1; 7 bases line up with TRBD1. V shed 4 bases and J 11 bases; nucleotides not matched to a gene: 4. The CDR3 has 11 amino acids. The germline V gene has CDR1 PRHDT and CDR2 FYEKMQ (reference sequence). The CDR3 nucleotides read TGTGCCAGCAGCTCGACAGGGACTGCTTTCTTT. It yields the protein CASSSTGTAFF.

The chain employs TRBV12-5 and TRBJ2-2; possibly TRBD1 for D (6 bases). Germline CDR1 is LGHNT and CDR2 is FRNRAP. The CDR3 length is 15 residues. With 6 bases removed from V and 0 bases from J, the gap between germline ends came to 11 bases. CDR3 amino acids: CASGSGTTNTGELFF. The CDR3 DNA follows: TGTGCTAGTGGCTCCGGGACAACGAACACCGGGGAGCTGTTTTTT. The complete variable domain, with remaining parts taken from reference TRBV12-5 and TRBJ2-2, reads DARVTQTPRHKVTEMGQEVTMRCQPILGHNTVFWYRQTMMQGLELLAYFRNRAPLDDSGMPKDRFSAEMPDATLATLKIQPSEPRDSAVYFCASGSGTTNTGELFFGEGSRLTVL.

This chain joins TRBV27 and TRBJ2-6; D perhaps matches TRBD2 (6 bases). Trimming took 5 bases from V and 0 from J, leaving 17 bases between them. The CDR3 sequence is 18 residues long. Germline V gene lookup returns CDR1 MNHEY and CDR2 SMNVEV (reference sequence). CDR3 loop: CASSPISTGSSGANVLTF. DNA for the CDR3: TGTGCCAGCAGTCCCATATCGACCGGGAGCTCTGGGGCCAACGTCCTGACTTTC.

The V call is TRBV19, the J call TRBJ1-2; 7 bases line up with TRBD1. The germline gives CDR1 LNHDA, CDR2 SQIVND (reference sequence). The CDR3 has 14 amino acids. Trimming took 3 bases from V and 5 from J; bases not matched to a gene: 6. The chain's CDR3 is CASSIIGRGYGYTF. CDR3 DNA sequence: TGTGCCAGTAGTATTATTGGCAGGGGGTATGGCTACACCTTC.

The genes are TRBV2 and TRBJ1-5; D may be TRBD1 (5 bases). The CDR3 is made up of 12 amino acids. V lost 6 bases, J lost 8 bases, and 11 bases lay in between. Germline CDR1 is SNHLY and CDR2 is FYNNEI. This CDR3 reads CASRADSEPQHF. The CDR3 DNA is TGTGCCAGCAGAGCCGACAGTGAGCCCCAGCATTTT. Drawing the rest from reference TRBV2 and TRBJ1-5, the complete variable domain is EPEVTQTPSHQVTQMGQEVILRCVPISNHLYFYWYRQILGQKVEFLVSFYNNEISEKSEIFDDQFSVERPDGSNFTLKIRSTKLEDSAMYFCASRADSEPQHFGDGTRLSIL.

The V call is TRBV7-9, the J call TRBJ2-7; 8 bases align to TRBD1. Unmatched junction bases numbered 4, after V lost 3 bases and J lost 3 bases. This CDR3 contains 14 residues. The V gene's germline CDR1 is SEHNR and CDR2 FQNEAQ (reference sequence). Here the CDR3 reads CASSLDRAIYEQYF. CDR3 sequence (DNA): TGTGCCAGCAGCTTGGACAGGGCTATCTACGAGCAGTACTTC.

The gene calls are TRBV18 and TRBJ1-3; D remains ambiguous. The CDR3 is 16 amino acids. V lost 2 bases and J lost 4, with 15 bases in between. CDR1 and CDR2 (germline): KGHSH, LQKENI. The CDR3 sequence is CASSPTQTTGGNTIYF. As DNA, the CDR3 is TGTGCCAGCTCACCAACACAAACGACGGGAGGAAACACCATATATTTT. Drawing the rest from reference TRBV18 and TRBJ1-3, the complete variable domain is NAGVMQNPRHLVRRRGQEARLRCSPMKGHSHVYWYRQLPEEGLKFMVYLQKENIIDESGMPKERFSAEFPKEGPSILRIQQVVRGDSAAYFCASSPTQTTGGNTIYFGEGSWLTVV.